This TCR beta chain was sequenced in a study of T cells in Graves' hyperthyroidism and ophthalmopathy (dated 2019 in TCRdb). Study-wide context: Peripheral blood was sampled at the time of initial diagnosis, prior to any treatment. For training and testing, the roughly 100 patients in the discovery cohort were randomly divided in a 7:3 ratio. Prospective prediction of ophthalmopathy was tested in an independent validation cohort consisting of about 20 hyperthyroidism patients and some 15 patients who later progressed to ophthalmopathy. To identify distinguishing TCR V-J signatures, a discovery cohort of about 100 patients was used, comprising 40 to 45 with Graves' ophthalmopathy and approximately 57 with stable Graves' hyperthyroidism. After sampling, hyperthyroidism patients received methimazole starting at 30 mg daily, and ophthalmopathy patients received high-dose intravenous methylprednisolone. The paper reports TCR Vbeta CDR3 sequencing of 140 or so peripheral blood samples: under 45 ophthalmopathy, roughly 74 hyperthyroidism and approximately 17 progressor patients. In addition, the study compared T-cell repertoires in thyroid tissue and in blood from roughly 6 Graves' hyperthyroidism patients.

Stable Graves' hyperthyroidism was defined as no progression to ophthalmopathy during 18 months of follow-up. Hyperthyroidism patients were newly diagnosed, with disease duration under 2 months, and aged 18 to 65 years. Patients with uncontrolled infections, other autoimmune diseases, pregnancy or lactation were excluded. Diagnoses were based on clinical symptoms, serum thyroxine and TRAb, thyroid ultrasound and orbital computed tomography. Ficoll-Paque density gradient centrifugation was used to isolate PBMCs from around 10 ml of fresh peripheral blood. Total RNA was extracted using Trizol reagent, and RNA quality was assessed on an Agilent 2100 Bioanalyzer. The germline V gene encodes CDR1 MNHEY and CDR2 SMNVEV (reference sequence). The CDR3 contains 14 residues, cysteine and phenylalanine counted. Only the CDR3 part of the read is kept: 42 bases, read in frame from the first base. V is pared back by 6 bases and J by 4 bases, with 16 bases lying between the germline termini.

TCR beta CDR3 regions were amplified from RNA transcripts. The first round of RT-PCR for the TCR CDR3 was performed with the HTBI primer set and the Qiagen OneStep RT-PCR kit. Libraries were constructed in a second round of multiplex PCR, after which size selection and purification were performed. The libraries were sequenced on an Illumina HiSeq2000 using paired-end 100 bp reads. Concerning the study's data processing: SOAPnuke was used to process the raw data, with reads discarded if the reads contained adapters or uncalled bases, had a mean Phred below 15, or lacked an exact constant-primer or identifier match. COPE v1.2.5 was used to merge the high-quality paired reads, and each unique nucleotide sequence was defined as a clonotype. MiTCR v1.1 was used to align the clonotypes against IMGT TRBV, TRBD and TRBJ reference segments. The analysis was restricted to V-J combinations with a frequency above 0.0001, which together covered just over 99% of the repertoires. A TCS score was defined as the ratio between F50 (clonal expansion) and ExV (chaos), using BLOSUM62-based TCRdist between CDR3 peptides within each V-J. Welch's t-statistics and random forest reduced 500 to 650 V-J features to 10 to 15, which were used in a naive Bayes classifier (R e1071). Using fastp at Q25 and MiXCR, TCRdb reprocessed the public reads and kept productive beta chains. Under each unique CDR3 protein, matching rows form one entry showing the most common genes and DNA. The V and J calls and clone size are TCRdb's, not the authors'. The sample profile shows 350,000 or so distinct CDR3 sequences; around a sixth of them were found once. Together, the top ten hold roughly 49% of the sample.

In regard to this clonotype: Its antigen remains unidentified. No qualities accompany the bases; no much larger clone lies one base away.

The full study reports these points: Most expanded thyroid clonotypes (frequency above 0.001) were also found in blood, which suggests that blood repertoires may mirror thyroid immune responses. In validation, progression to ophthalmopathy was predicted by the model with around 70% sensitivity and 72% to 85% specificity, a median of approximately 6.5 months before onset. A model built on a 13 V-J signature distinguished ophthalmopathy from stable hyperthyroidism, reaching approximately 89% sensitivity and around 82% specificity in cross-validation and 80%/75% in testing. Sample size was not statistically predetermined, and investigators were not blinded to group allocation.

The sequence derives from a woman aged 45-65 years with Graves' hyperthyroidism. The specimen was blood. The V and J segments used are TRBV27 and TRBJ2-7; no D gene can be assigned with confidence. In nucleotides, the sequence is TGTGCCAGCAGACGAACTGGGCCGAGGTACGAGCAGTACTTC. This encodes CASRRTGPRYEQYF.